The 15 T cell receptor beta chains presented below share a single source sample, sequenced in a study of CD8 T cells in Susac syndrome. Random hexamers were used to reverse transcribe roughly 0.45 to 1 ug of RNA. TCRdb re-called the immunoSEQ multiplex PCR reads with MiXCR, one entry per CDR3 protein. The sample yields some 200,000 distinct CDR3 sequences, approximately 94% seen once. The specimen sequenced was CD4+ T cells from PBMCs. These TCRs come from a human donor with Susac syndrome.

The chain couples TRBV5-1 to TRBJ2-1; TRBD2 aligns across 14 bases. The length of the CDR3 is 19 residues. Losses at the gene ends were 4 bases for V and 1 base for J; bases not matched to a gene: 10. The V gene's germline CDR1 is SGHRS and CDR2 YFSETQ. CDR3 in amino acids: CASSGMGLAGELSYNEQFF. CDR3 nucleotides: TGCGCCAGCAGCGGGATGGGACTAGCGGGGGAACTATCCTACAATGAGCAGTTCTTC.

V gene TRBV5-1 combines with J gene TRBJ2-7; D perhaps matches TRBD1 (6 bases). Trimming cost V 3 bases and J 11 bases, with 15 bases left between them. The CDR3 loop spans 12 amino acids. CDR1 is SGHRS, CDR2 YFSETQ, per germline. CDR3 nucleotide sequence: TGCGCCAGCAGCTCTACACAGGGAAGAAAGTACTTC. This encodes CASSSTQGRKYF.

The CDR3 DNA follows: TGTGCCAGCAGCCAGAGCGGGGGTGGCGAGCAGTACTTC. This encodes CASSQSGGGEQYF. The V and J genes are TRBV9 and TRBJ2-7, with 8 bases that match TRBD2. Unmatched junction bases numbered 6, after V lost 4 bases and J lost 6 bases. The CDR3 runs to 13 residues. Per the germline V gene, CDR1 is SGDLS and CDR2 is YYNGEE.

The V gene is TRBV20-1, the J gene TRBJ1-5, with unresolved D. The CDR3 length is 14 residues. Germline CDR1 reads DFQATT; CDR2 reads SNEGSKA (reference sequence). The ends were cut back, 1 base at V and 9 bases at J, with 16 bases in the middle. Here the CDR3 DNA reads TGCAGTGCTAGAGCGGGGATATCCAATTTGCCCCAGCATTTT. It yields the protein CSARAGISNLPQHF.

J is TRBJ1-4 and V is TRBV6-5; no clear D. Trimming removed 6 bases from V and 8 bases from J, with 13 bases in between. Germline assignment: CDR1 MNHEY and CDR2 SVGAGI. The CDR3 is made up of 13 amino acids. The chain's CDR3 is CASRQRSGEKLFF. CDR3 nucleotide sequence: TGTGCCAGCAGGCAAAGAAGTGGGGAAAAACTGTTTTTT.

The rearrangement links TRBV9 to TRBJ2-7; TRBD1 agrees at 7 bases. This CDR3 contains 14 residues. The germline V gene encodes CDR1 SGDLS and CDR2 YYNGEE. V was pared by 4 bases and J by 7 bases, with 11 bases of the junction left unmatched. The CDR3 coding sequence is TGTGCCAGCAGCCGACAGGGAGATTATGAGGAGCAGTACTTC. Its translation is CASSRQGDYEEQYF.

The chain employs TRBV20-1 and TRBJ2-5; D remains unclear. Trimming cost V 3 bases and J 5 bases, with 16 bases left between them. Germline-derived CDR1 and CDR2 are DFQATT and SNEGSKA (reference sequence). CDR3 length: 14 residues. This chain's CDR3 is CSASAGLVAETQYF. The CDR3 DNA reads as TGCAGTGCTAGTGCTGGATTGGTTGCGGAGACCCAGTACTTC.

The V gene is TRBV5-6, the J gene TRBJ1-1; TRBD1 is a possible D gene (5 bases). Germline values: CDR1 SGHDT, CDR2 YYEEEE. This CDR3 is built from 15 residues. V was pared by 4 bases and J by 0 bases, with 13 bases between. The CDR3 region has the DNA TGTGCCAGCAGCATACCGGGACCCCTGAACACTGAAGCTTTCTTT. Amino acid sequence: CASSIPGPLNTEAFF.

The J gene is TRBJ1-2, the V gene TRBV6-5; 7 bases match TRBD1. This CDR3 has 12 residues. V trimming: 9 bases; J trimming: 4 bases; junction bases outside the gene matches: 5. CDR1 MNHEY and CDR2 SVGAGI come from the germline V gene. The CDR3 nucleotides are TGTGCCAGTCGAGGGACAGCCTATGGCTACACCTTC. The encoded protein is CASRGTAYGYTF.

The CDR3 nucleotides read TGTGCCAGCAGTTTCATCCCCACCGACAGAGATACGCAGTATTTT. Protein sequence: CASSFIPTDRDTQYF. The V and J genes are TRBV28 and TRBJ2-3; a possible D gene is TRBD1 (5 bases). Trimming cost V 3 bases and J 5 bases, with 15 bases left between them. CDR1 and CDR2 from the germline V gene are MDHEN and SYDVKM. The CDR3 is 15 residues long. Full variable domain (remainder filled in from reference TRBV28 and TRBJ2-3): DVKVTQSSRYLVKRTGEKVFLECVQDMDHENMFWYRQDPGLGLRLIYFSYDVKMKEKGDIPEGYSVSREKKERFSLILESASTNQTSMYLCASSFIPTDRDTQYFGPGTRLTVL.

The chain employs TRBV20-1 and TRBJ2-1; 12 bases align to TRBD2. In germline, CDR1 is DFQATT, CDR2 SNEGSKA (reference sequence). The V gene end was trimmed by 3 bases and the J gene end by 10 bases; junction bases not matched to a gene: 10. This CDR3 contains 15 residues. CDR3 in DNA: TGCAGTGCTAGTGTGCTAGCGGGGGGGCCCATGGAGCAGTTCTTC. Protein sequence: CSASVLAGGPMEQFF.

This clonotype has just a few counts. The gene calls are TRBV20-1 and TRBJ1-5, with a possible D match to TRBD1 (5 bases). With 3 bases removed from V and 4 bases from J, the gap between germline ends came to 10 bases. CDR3 length: 13 amino acids. Germline assignment: CDR1 DFQATT and CDR2 SNEGSKA (reference sequence). The CDR3 DNA is TGCAGTGCTAGGGGGCAGGGTAATCAGCCCCAGCATTTT. As protein: CSARGQGNQPQHF.

This chain links TRBV7-2 with TRBJ2-1; tentatively, D is TRBD1 (5 bases). Germline V gene data show CDR1 as SGHTA and CDR2 as FQGNSA. The V end was cut by 1 base, the J end by 5 bases, with 12 bases between. This CDR3 is built from 15 residues. CDR3 loop: CASSLEGRSNNEQFF. The CDR3 DNA is TGTGCCAGCAGCTTAGAGGGGCGCAGTAACAATGAGCAGTTCTTC.

The gene calls are TRBV14 and TRBJ2-3; 10 positions agree with TRBD2. The junction had 2 bases not matched to a gene; V was cut back by 4 bases and J by 4 bases. Looked up from germline, CDR1 is SGHDN and CDR2 is FVKESK. This CDR3 region has 14 residues. In nucleotides, the CDR3 is TGTGCCAGCAGCCCTGGACTAGCGGCAGATACGCAGTATTTT. This translates into CASSPGLAADTQYF.

This clonotype appeared a few times. The chain is built from TRBV4-2 and TRBJ2-7, with 7 bases aligning to TRBD2. CDR1 is LGHNA, CDR2 YNFKEQ, per germline. The CDR3 runs 13 residues. J was trimmed by 0 bases and V by 4 bases; bases with no gene match: 0. As DNA, the CDR3 is TGTGCCAGCAGCCGGACTAGCTCCTACGAGCAGTACTTC. Translating it yields CASSRTSSYEQYF.